What follows are 4 T cell receptor beta chains derived from one specimen sequenced in a study of blood T cell repertoires in COVID-19. The method was immunoSEQ multiplex PCR; TCRdb's version includes in-frame clones alone and lacks a portion of them. The data contain 71,000 or so clones, 87% of them singletons. The source material was peripheral blood. The origin of the receptors is a man between 45 and 60 years old with active COVID-19.

The chain recombines TRBV13 with TRBJ1-2; D unclear. The CDR3 spans 17 residues. CDR1 and CDR2 from the germline V gene are PRHDT and FYEKMQ (reference sequence). V dropped 3 bases and J dropped 0 bases, with 17 bases sitting between them. Here the CDR3 DNA reads TGTGCCAGCAGCTTCCCCACGTCCAGAACAGCTAACTATGGCTACACCTTC. Translation gives CASSFPTSRTANYGYTF.

The rearrangement links TRBV7-2 to TRBJ2-3; TRBD1 is a possible D gene (5 bases). Trimming shortened V by 1 base and J by 6 bases, and 14 bases separated the two germline ends. The germline V gene encodes CDR1 SGHTA and CDR2 FQGNSA. This CDR3 contains 15 residues. The CDR3 spells CASSLGGLLGDTQYF. CDR3 bases: TGTGCCAGCAGCTTAGGGGGCCTCCTTGGGGATACGCAGTATTTT. The variable domain in full, completed from reference TRBV7-2 and TRBJ2-3, reads GAGVSQSPSNKVTEKGKDVELRCDPISGHTALYWYRQSLGQGLEFLIYFQGNSAPDKSGLPSDRFSAERTGGSVSTLTIQRTQQEDSAVYLCASSLGGLLGDTQYFGPGTRLTVL.

This clone counts as medium-sized. V and J are TRBV5-6 and TRBJ2-7, with D tentatively TRBD2 (7 bases). The V end was cut by 6 bases, the J end by 4 bases, with 17 bases between. The V gene's germline CDR1 is SGHDT and CDR2 YYEEEE. The CDR3 contains 14 residues. In DNA, the CDR3 is TGTGCCAGCACCCCCTGGGGGGGCGGTTACGAGCAGTACTTC. Residues: CASTPWGGGYEQYF.

This chain connects TRBV29-1 to TRBJ1-1; possibly TRBD1 for D (6 bases). V lost 3 bases and J lost 5, with 10 bases in between. Germline V gene sequence: CDR1 SQVTM, CDR2 ANQGSEA. The CDR3 is made up of 12 amino acids. As DNA, the CDR3 is TGCAGCGTTGACAGGGGTGGAACTGAAGCTTTCTTT. Its translation is CSVDRGGTEAFF.